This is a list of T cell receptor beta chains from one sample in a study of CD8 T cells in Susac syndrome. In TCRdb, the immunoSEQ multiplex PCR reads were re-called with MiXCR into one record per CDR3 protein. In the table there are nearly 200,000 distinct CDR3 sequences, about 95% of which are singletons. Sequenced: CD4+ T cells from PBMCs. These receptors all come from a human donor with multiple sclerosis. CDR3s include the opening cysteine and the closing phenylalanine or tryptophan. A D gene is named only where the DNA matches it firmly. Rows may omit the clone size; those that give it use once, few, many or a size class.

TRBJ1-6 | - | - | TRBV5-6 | CASSFRAANSPLHF | TGTGCCAGCAGCTTTAGGGCCGCTAATTCACCCCTCCACTTT
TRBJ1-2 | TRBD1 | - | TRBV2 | CASRIRETGAINYGYTF | TGTGCCAGCCGAATAAGGGAGACAGGGGCCATTAACTATGGCTACACCTTC
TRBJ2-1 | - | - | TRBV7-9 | CASSPRGNNRNEQFF | TGTGCCAGCAGCCCGAGGGGAAACAACCGAAATGAGCAGTTCTTC
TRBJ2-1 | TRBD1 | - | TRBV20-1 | CSASGSRGQANEQFF | TGCAGTGCTAGCGGGAGCCGGGGACAGGCCAATGAGCAGTTCTTC
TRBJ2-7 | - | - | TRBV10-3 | CAINPGGFYEQYF | TGTGCCATCAACCCCGGGGGATTCTACGAGCAGTACTTC
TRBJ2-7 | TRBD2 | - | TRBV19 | CASRRAGGSYEQYF | TGTGCCAGCAGACGAGCGGGGGGGTCCTACGAGCAGTACTTC
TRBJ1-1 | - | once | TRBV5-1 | CASSASQVGSTEAFF | TGCGCCAGCAGCGCGTCACAGGTGGGGAGCACTGAAGCTTTCTTT
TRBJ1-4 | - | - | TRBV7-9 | CASSRTDEKLFF | TGTGCCAGCAGCCGGACGGATGAAAAACTGTTTTTT
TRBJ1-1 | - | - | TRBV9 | CASSVIGNTEAFF | TGTGCCAGCAGCGTAATAGGGAACACTGAAGCTTTCTTT
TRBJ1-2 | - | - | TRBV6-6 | CASRESSRGYGYTF | TGTGCCAGCAGGGAGAGTAGCCGGGGCTATGGCTACACCTTC
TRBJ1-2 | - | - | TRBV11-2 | CASSSLGLVYGYTF | TGTGCCAGCAGCTCCCTCGGCTTAGTCTATGGCTACACCTTC
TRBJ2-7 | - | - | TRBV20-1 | CSASPPVGVYEQYF | TGCAGTGCATCACCCCCCGTGGGTGTCTACGAGCAGTACTTC
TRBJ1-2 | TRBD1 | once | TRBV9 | CASSTSGGDYGYTF | TGTGCCAGCAGCACCTCAGGGGGCGACTATGGCTACACCTTC
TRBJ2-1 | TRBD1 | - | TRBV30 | CAWTGGVSNEQFF | TGTGCCTGGACAGGGGGAGTAAGCAATGAGCAGTTCTTC
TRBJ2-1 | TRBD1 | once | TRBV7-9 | CASTLGDRRRGPRYNEQFF | TGTGCCAGCACCTTGGGGGACAGGCGGAGGGGACCCCGATACAATGAGCAGTTCTTC
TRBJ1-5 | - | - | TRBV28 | CASSWHQPQHF | TGTGCCAGCAGTTGGCATCAGCCCCAGCATTTT
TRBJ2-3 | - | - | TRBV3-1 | CASSQSGRGTDTQYF | TGTGCCAGCAGCCAATCGGGACGGGGCACAGATACGCAGTATTTT
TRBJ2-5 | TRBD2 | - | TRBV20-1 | CSARGLAVKETQYF | TGCAGTGCTAGAGGGCTAGCGGTCAAAGAGACCCAGTACTTC
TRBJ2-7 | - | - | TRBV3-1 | CASSLSAARYEQYF | TGTGCCAGCAGCCTTAGCGCAGCAAGATACGAGCAGTACTTC
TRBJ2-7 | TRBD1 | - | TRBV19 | CASSIRDRGYEQYF | TGTGCCAGTAGTATCCGGGACAGGGGCTACGAGCAGTACTTC
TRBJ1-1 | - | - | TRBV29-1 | CSVEGHPNTEAFF | TGCAGCGTTGAAGGGCACCCGAACACTGAAGCTTTCTTT
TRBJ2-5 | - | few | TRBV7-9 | CASSLTGAQETQYF | TGTGCCAGCAGCCTAACAGGAGCCCAAGAGACCCAGTACTTC
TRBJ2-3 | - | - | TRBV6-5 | CASRRGGTDTQYF | TGTGCCAGCAGGCGAGGAGGGACAGATACGCAGTATTTT
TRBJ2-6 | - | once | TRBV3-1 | CASTPSSGANVLTF | TGTGCCAGCACCCCAAGCTCTGGGGCCAACGTCCTGACTTTC
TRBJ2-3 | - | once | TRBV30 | CAWRTGTHGTTQYF | TGTGCCTGGAGGACCGGGACCCACGGAACTACGCAGTATTTT
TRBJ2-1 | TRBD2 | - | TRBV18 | CASSPEGLALGEQFF | TGTGCCAGCTCACCTGAAGGACTAGCGCTGGGTGAGCAGTTCTTC
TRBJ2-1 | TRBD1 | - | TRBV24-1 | CATSDGTGWSEQFF | TGTGCCACCAGTGACGGGACAGGTTGGAGTGAGCAGTTCTTC